This T cell receptor beta chain was identified during a study of T cell responses to AZD1222 COVID-19 vaccine. Overall study findings and caveats: Nearly half of spike-specific TCRs reportedly target variant regions that are unmutated in the B.1.351 and B.1.1.7 variants. Among those given AZD1222, only 5 to 7 were seropositive at baseline.

Assay: immunoSEQ multiplex PCR; the TCRdb copy retains only in-frame clones and omits some. The table lists fewer than 150,000 clones, approximately 90% of them singletons. The V gene lost 5 bases and the J gene lost 4 bases, with 5 bases spanning the gap. The CDR3 contains 11 residues. CDR1 is MNHNY, CDR2 SVGAGI, per germline (reference sequence). Investigators merged groups given second doses at roughly 4 or roughly 12 weeks. A few counts support this clone. Its antigen is unidentified. The chain joins TRBV6-6 to TRBJ1-2; D uncertain. This TCR came from an adult who received the AZD1222 COVID-19 vaccine. Sequencing was performed on peripheral blood, taken 28 days after the second AZD1222 dose. This chain's CDR3 is CASSDLYGYTF. CDR3 nucleotides: TGTGCCAGCAGTGATCTCTATGGCTACACCTTC.